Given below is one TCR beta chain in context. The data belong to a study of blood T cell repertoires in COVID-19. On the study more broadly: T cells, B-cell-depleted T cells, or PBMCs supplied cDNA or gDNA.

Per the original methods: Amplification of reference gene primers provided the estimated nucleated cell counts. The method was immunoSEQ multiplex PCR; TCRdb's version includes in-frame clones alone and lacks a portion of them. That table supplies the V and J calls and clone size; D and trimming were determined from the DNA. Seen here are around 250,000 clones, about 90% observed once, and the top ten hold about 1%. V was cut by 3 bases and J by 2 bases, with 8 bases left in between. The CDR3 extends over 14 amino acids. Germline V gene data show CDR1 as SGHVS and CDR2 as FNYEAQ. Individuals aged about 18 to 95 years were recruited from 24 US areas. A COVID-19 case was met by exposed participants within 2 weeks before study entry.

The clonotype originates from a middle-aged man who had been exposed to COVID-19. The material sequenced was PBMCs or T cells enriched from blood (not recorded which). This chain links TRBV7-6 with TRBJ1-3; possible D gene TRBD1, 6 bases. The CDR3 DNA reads TGTGCCAGCAGCTTTACAGGGACTGGAAACACCATATATTTT. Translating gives CASSFTGTGNTIYF.